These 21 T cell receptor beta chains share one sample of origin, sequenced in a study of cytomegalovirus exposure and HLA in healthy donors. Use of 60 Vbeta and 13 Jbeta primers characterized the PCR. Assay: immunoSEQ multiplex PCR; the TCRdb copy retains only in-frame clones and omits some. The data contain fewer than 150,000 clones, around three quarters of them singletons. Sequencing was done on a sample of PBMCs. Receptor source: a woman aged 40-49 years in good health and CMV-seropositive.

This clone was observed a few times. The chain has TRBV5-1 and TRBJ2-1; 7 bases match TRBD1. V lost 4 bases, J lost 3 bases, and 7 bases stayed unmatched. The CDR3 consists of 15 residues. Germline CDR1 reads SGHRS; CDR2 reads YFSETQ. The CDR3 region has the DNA TGCGCCAGCAGCCTCACAGGGGTGGTCTACAATGAGCAGTTCTTC. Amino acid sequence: CASSLTGVVYNEQFF.

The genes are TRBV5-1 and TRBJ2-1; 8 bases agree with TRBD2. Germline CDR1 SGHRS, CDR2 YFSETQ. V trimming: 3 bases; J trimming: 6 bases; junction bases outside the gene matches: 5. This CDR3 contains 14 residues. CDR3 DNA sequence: TGCGCCAGCAGCTGGAGACTAGCGCCCAATGAGCAGTTCTTC. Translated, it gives CASSWRLAPNEQFF.

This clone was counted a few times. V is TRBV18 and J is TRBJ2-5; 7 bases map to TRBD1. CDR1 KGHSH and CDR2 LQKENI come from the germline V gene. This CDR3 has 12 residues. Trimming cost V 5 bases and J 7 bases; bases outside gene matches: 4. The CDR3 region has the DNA TGTGCCAGCTCAACGACAGGGACGACCCAGTACTTC. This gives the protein CASSTTGTTQYF.

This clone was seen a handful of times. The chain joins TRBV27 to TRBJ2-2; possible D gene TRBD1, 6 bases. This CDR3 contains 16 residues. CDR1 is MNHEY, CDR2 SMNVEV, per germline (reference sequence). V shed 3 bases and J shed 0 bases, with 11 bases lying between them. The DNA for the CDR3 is TGTGCCAGCAGTTTCTGGGACACCTCGAACACCGGGGAGCTGTTTTTT. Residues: CASSFWDTSNTGELFF.

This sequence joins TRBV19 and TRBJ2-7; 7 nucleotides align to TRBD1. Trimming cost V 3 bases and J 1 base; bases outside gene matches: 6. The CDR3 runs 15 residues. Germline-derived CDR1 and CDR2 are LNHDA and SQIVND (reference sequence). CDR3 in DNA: TGTGCCAGTAGTATTTCGGGACAGAAGTCCTACGAGCAGTACTTC. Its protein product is CASSISGQKSYEQYF.

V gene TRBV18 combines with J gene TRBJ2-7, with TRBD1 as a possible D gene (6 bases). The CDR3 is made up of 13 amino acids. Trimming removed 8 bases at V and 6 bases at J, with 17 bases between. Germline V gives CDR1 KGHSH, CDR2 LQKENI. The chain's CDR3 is CASTPRQALEQYF. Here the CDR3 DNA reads TGTGCCAGCACCCCCCGACAGGCCCTCGAGCAGTACTTC.

DNA of the CDR3: TGTGCCAGCAGTAGAGGGACAGGGAGTTCCTACGAGCAGTACTTC. This codes for CASSRGTGSSYEQYF. The rearrangement joins TRBV6-5 to TRBJ2-7; TRBD1 matches at 9 bases. Trimming removed 5 bases from V and 1 base from J; junction bases left unmatched: 6. CDR3 length: 15 residues. CDR1 is MNHEY and CDR2 is SVGAGI in the germline V gene.

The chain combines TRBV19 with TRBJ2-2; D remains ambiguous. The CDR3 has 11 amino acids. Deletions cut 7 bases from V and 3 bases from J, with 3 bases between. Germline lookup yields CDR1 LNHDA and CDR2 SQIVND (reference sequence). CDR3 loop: CASTYTGELFF. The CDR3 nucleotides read TGTGCCAGTACCTACACCGGGGAGCTGTTTTTT.

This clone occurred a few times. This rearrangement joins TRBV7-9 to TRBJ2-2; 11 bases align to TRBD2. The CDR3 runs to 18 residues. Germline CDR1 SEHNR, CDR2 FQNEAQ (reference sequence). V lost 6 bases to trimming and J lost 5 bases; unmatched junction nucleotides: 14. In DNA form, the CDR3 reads TGTGCCAGCAGAGCAAAAGGACCCACTAGCGGGAGAACCGGGGAGCTGTTTTTT. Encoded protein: CASRAKGPTSGRTGELFF.

CDR3 sequence (DNA): TGTGCCAGCAGTGAACGAACAGGGGGCAATGAGCAGTTCTTC. Translated: CASSERTGGNEQFF. The chain uses TRBV2 and TRBJ2-1; TRBD1 aligns across 8 bases. The CDR3 totals 14 residues. Germline V lookup: CDR1 SNHLY, CDR2 FYNNEI. V dropped 2 bases and J dropped 6; count of bases not matched to a gene: 3.

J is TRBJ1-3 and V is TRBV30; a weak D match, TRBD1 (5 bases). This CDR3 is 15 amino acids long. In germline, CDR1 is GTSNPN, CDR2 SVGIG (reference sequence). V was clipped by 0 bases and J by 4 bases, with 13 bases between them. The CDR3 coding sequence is TGTGCCTGGAGTGTTGGAGCTGGGGGGGGAAACACCATATATTTT. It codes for CAWSVGAGGGNTIYF.

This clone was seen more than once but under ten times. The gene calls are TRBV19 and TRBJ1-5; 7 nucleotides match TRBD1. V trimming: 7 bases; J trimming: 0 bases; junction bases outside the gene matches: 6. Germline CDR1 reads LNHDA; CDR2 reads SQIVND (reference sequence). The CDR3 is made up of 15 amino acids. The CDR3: CASKTGDISNQPQHF. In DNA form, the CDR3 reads TGTGCCAGTAAAACAGGGGACATTAGCAATCAGCCCCAGCATTTT.

The CDR3 loop is CSVEVGGADGNYGYTF. CDR3 DNA sequence: TGCAGCGTTGAAGTGGGGGGTGCAGATGGTAACTATGGCTACACCTTC. The chain combines TRBV29-1 with TRBJ1-2, with a weak D call TRBD1 (5 bases). The germline V gene encodes CDR1 SQVTM and CDR2 ANQGSEA. V shed 1 base and J shed 1 base, with 16 bases lying between them. The CDR3 spans 16 residues.

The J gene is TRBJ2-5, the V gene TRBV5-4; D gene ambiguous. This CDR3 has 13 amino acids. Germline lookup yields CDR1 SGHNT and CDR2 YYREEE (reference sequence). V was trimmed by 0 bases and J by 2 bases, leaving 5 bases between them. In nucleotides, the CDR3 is TGTGCCAGCAGCTTGGACAGTCAAGAGACCCAGTACTTC. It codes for CASSLDSQETQYF. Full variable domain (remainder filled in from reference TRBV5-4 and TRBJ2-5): ETGVTQSPTHLIKTRGQQVTLRCSSQSGHNTVSWYQQALGQGPQFIFQYYREEENGRGNFPPRFSGLQFPNYSSELNVNALELDDSALYLCASSLDSQETQYFGPGTRLLVL.

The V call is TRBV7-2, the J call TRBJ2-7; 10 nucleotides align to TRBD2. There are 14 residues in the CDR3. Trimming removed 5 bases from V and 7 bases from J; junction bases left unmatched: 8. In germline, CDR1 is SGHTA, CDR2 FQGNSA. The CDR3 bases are TGTGCCAGCAGCCAGGGACTAGCGAGAGGGGAGCAGTACTTC. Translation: CASSQGLARGEQYF.

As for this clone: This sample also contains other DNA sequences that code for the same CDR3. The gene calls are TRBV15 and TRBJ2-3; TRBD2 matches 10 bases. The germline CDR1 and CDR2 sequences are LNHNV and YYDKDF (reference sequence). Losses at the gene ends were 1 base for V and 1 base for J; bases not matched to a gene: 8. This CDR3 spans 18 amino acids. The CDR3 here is CATSRVLAGARGTDTQYF. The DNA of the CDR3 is TGTGCCACCAGCAGAGTCCTAGCGGGAGCCCGGGGCACAGATACGCAGTATTTT.

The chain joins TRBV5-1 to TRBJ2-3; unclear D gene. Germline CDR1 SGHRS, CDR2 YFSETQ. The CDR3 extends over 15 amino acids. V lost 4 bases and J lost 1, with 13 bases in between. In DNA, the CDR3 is TGCGCCAGCAGCCCCGAAGTGGCGGGCACAGATACGCAGTATTTT. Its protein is CASSPEVAGTDTQYF.

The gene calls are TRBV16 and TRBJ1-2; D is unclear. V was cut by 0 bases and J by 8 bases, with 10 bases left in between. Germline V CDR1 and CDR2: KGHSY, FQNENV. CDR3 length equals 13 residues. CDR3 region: CASSQSPERGYTF. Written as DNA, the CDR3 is TGTGCCAGCAGCCAATCGCCGGAGAGAGGCTACACCTTC.

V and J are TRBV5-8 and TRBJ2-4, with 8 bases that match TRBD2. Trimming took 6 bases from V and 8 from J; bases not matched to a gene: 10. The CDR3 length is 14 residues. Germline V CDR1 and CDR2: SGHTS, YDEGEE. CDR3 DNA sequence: TGTGCCAGCACCGCTGGGACTAGTATGTACATTCAGTACTTC. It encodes CASTAGTSMYIQYF. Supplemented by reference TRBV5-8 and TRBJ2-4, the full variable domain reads EAGVTQSPTHLIKTRGQQATLRCSPISGHTSVYWYQQALGLGLQFLLWYDEGEERNRGNFPPRFSGRQFPNYSSELNVNALELEDSALYLCASTAGTSMYIQYFGAGTRLSVL.

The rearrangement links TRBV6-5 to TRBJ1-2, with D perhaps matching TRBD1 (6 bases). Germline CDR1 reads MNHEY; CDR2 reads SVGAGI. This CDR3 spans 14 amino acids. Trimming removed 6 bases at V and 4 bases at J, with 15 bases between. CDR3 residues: CASSNGGAGYGYTF. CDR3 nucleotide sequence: TGTGCCAGCAGCAACGGGGGGGCCGGCTATGGCTACACCTTC.

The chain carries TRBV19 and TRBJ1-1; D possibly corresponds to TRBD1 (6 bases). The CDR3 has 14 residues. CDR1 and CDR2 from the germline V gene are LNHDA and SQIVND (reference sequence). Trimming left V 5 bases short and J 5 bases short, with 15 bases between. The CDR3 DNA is TGTGCCAGTAGTCAGCAGGGACATTTTACTGAAGCTTTCTTT. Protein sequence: CASSQQGHFTEAFF.